The sequence of this T cell receptor (beta chain) was determined in a study of T cells after yellow fever vaccination. For the study at large: Where fractions had low cell numbers, libraries were prepared from them with the SMART-Seq v4 Ultra Low Input RNA kit.

By 5'RACE template switching, TCR cDNA was produced, with a universal primer site and UMIs added in the process. TCRdb re-called the 5' RACE reads through MiXCR, storing one row per CDR3 protein. Seen here are about 230,000 distinct CDR3 sequences, approximately 6.8% observed once, and the top ten hold roughly 1%. This CDR3 is 17 amino acids long. V lost 3 bases to trimming and J lost 0 bases, with 16 bases between them. Per the germline V gene, CDR1 is LGHNA and CDR2 is YSLEER. General study points: A weaker secondary response peaked on day 5, the primary on day 15. Most primary-vaccination clones reappeared after the booster (less than 98% CD4, around 88% CD8).

This clonotype showed up many times. Its cognate antigen is unknown. The chain joins TRBV4-3 to TRBJ2-3; unclear D gene. The source was CD4+ T cells sorted from PBMCs, collected on the day of the yellow fever booster vaccination. The source is a man younger than 40 who received the YFV17D yellow fever vaccine. CDR3: CASSHMVVSHSTDTQYF. Here the CDR3 DNA reads TGCGCCAGCAGCCATATGGTGGTTTCACATAGCACAGATACGCAGTATTTT.